The rows below give T cell receptor beta chains drawn from one sample of a study of human T cells and chemical hapten exposure. One entry per CDR3 protein results from TCRdb running MiXCR on the RACE reads. The data show 250,000 or so distinct CDR3 sequences, with just under 8% seen just once and 1.2% held by the top ten. The sequences come from whole blood, collected in connection with sensitization to the hapten diphenylcyclopropenone (DPC). These receptors were obtained from a man younger than 35 with alopecia areata. Some clones in this sample may be carry-over from other donors' samples. CDR3s include the opening cysteine and the closing phenylalanine or tryptophan. A D gene is named only where the DNA matches it firmly. Not all rows give a size; the values are once, few, many and, for expanded clones, a class.

TRBJ2-3 . many TRBV28 TGTGCCAGCTCCGGGCCAGATACGCAGTATTTT CASSGPDTQYF
TRBJ1-2 . . TRBV7-9 TGTGCCAGCAGCTCCCAGGTTATCTATGGCTACACCTTC CASSSQVIYGYTF
TRBJ1-1 . few TRBV12-3/TRBV12-4 TGTGCCAGCAGCTTCATGCTCAGGGACACTGAAGCTTTCTTT CASSFMLRDTEAFF
TRBJ1-2 TRBD1 . TRBV2 TGTGCCAGCATGAGATGGGGCGGGGGACAGCTTAACTATGGCTACACCTTC CASMRWGGGQLNYGYTF
TRBJ2-1 TRBD2 many TRBV29-1 TGCAGCGTTGAAAACAGCGGGGGCAATGAGCAGTTCTTC CSVENSGGNEQFF
TRBJ1-3 . few TRBV7-9 TGTGCCAGCAGCTCATGGACAGCGGCTGGAAACACCATATATTTT CASSSWTAAGNTIYF
TRBJ1-5 TRBD1 many TRBV6-4 TGTGCCAGCAGTACCTCCGGGACAGGGGGTCGTTTT CASSTSGTGGRF
TRBJ1-1 TRBD1 few TRBV5-1 TGCGCCAGCAGCAGGACAGGGGAGAACACTGAAGCTTTCTTT CASSRTGENTEAFF
TRBJ1-5 TRBD1 . TRBV2 TGTGCCAGCGGGTGGGGACAGGGCAATCAGCCCCAGCATTTT CASGWGQGNQPQHF
TRBJ2-5 . . TRBV6-2/TRBV6-3 TGTGCCAGCAGTCCCTATACGGAGACCCAGTACTTC CASSPYTETQYF
TRBJ1-1 . . TRBV20-1 TGCAGTGCTAGGGACACGAACACTGAAGCTTTCTTT CSARDTNTEAFF
TRBJ2-1 TRBD1 . TRBV3-1 TGTGCCATCGGGAACAGGGGAATTCTTTCTGAGCAGTTCTTC CAIGNRGILSEQFF
TRBJ2-7 . many TRBV4-1 TGCGCCAGCAGCCAGACCGACACCTACGAGCAGTACTTC CASSQTDTYEQYF
TRBJ1-5 . many TRBV6-5 TGTGCCAGCAGTTACTCTTTGGATCAGCCCCAGCATTTT CASSYSLDQPQHF
TRBJ1-5 . . TRBV28 TGTGCCAGCAGCCATGACCAGAATTATCAGCCCCAGCATTTT CASSHDQNYQPQHF
TRBJ2-7 . few TRBV12-3/TRBV12-4 TGTGCCAGCAGCCTTAATACTAACTACGAGCAGTACTTC CASSLNTNYEQYF
TRBJ1-1 . few TRBV9 TGTGCCAGCAGCGTATCATCTGGGGGAGCCACTGAAGCTTTCTTT CASSVSSGGATEAFF
TRBJ1-6 . . TRBV3-1 TGTGCCAGCAGCCAAGTGCGGTATAATTCACCCCTCCACTTT CASSQVRYNSPLHF
TRBJ1-2 TRBD1 . TRBV12-3/TRBV12-4 TGTGCCAGCAGTCCCGGGACAGCCAAGGGCTACACCTTC CASSPGTAKGYTF
TRBJ1-3 . few TRBV9 TGTGCCAGCAGCGTAGGACAGCTGATATCCTCTGGAAACACCATATATTTT CASSVGQLISSGNTIYF
TRBJ1-6 . . TRBV7-9 TGTGCCAGCACATTCGAAGGGGGAGGGCCCCTCCACTTT CASTFEGGGPLHF
TRBJ1-1 . many TRBV7-9 TGTGCCAGCAGCTTAGTCTACCGGAGGTCCACTGAAGCTTTCTTT CASSLVYRRSTEAFF
TRBJ1-1 . many TRBV5-1 TGCGCCAGCAGCTTGGACGGGCCCGGTCGGGACGAAGCTTTCTTT CASSLDGPGRDEAFF
TRBJ2-2 . . TRBV6-5 TGTGCCAGCAGTTACGTGGGATACCCCGGCACCGGGGAGCTGTTTTTT CASSYVGYPGTGELFF
TRBJ1-5 . few TRBV7-9 TGTGCCAGCAGCTTAGGTGGCCGATTTGGTCCCCAGCATTTT CASSLGGRFGPQHF